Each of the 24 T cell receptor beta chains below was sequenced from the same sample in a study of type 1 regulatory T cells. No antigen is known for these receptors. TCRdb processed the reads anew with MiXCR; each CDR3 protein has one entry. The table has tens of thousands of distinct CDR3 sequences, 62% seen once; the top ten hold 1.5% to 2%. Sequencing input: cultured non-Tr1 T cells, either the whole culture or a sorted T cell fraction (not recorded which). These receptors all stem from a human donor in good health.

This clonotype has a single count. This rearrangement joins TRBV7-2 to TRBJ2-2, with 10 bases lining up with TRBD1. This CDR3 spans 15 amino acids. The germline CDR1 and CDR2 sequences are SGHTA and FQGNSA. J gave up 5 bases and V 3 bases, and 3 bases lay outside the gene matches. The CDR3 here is CASSFRQGATGELFF. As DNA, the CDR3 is TGTGCCAGCAGCTTTCGACAGGGGGCGACCGGGGAGCTGTTTTTT.

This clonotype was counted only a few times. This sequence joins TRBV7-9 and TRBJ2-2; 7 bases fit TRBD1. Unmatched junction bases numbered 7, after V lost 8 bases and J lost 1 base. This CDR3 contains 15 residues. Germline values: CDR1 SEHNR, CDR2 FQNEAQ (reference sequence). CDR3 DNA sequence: TGTGCCAGCCGTCCCGGGACAGTGAACACCGGGGAGCTGTTTTTT. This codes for CASRPGTVNTGELFF.

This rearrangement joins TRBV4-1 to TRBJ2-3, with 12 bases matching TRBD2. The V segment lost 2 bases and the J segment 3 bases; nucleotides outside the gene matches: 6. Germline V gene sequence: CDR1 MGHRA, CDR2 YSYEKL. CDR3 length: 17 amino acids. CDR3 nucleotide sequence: TGCGCCAGCAGCCAACCGACCGGGACTAGCGGGACAGATACGCAGTATTTT. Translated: CASSQPTGTSGTDTQYF.

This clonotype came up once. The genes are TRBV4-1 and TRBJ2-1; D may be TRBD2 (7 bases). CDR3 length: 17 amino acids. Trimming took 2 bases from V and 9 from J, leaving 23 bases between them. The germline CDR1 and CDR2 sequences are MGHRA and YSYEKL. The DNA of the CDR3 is TGCGCCAGCAGCCAAAGGGGGGGGCGGCCAGAAGGGAGTGAGCAGTTCTTC. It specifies CASSQRGGRPEGSEQFF.

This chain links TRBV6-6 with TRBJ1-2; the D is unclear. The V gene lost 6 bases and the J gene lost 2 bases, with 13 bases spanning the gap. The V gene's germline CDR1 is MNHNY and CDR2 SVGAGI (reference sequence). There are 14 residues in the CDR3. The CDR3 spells CASRSPGSNYGYTF. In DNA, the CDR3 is TGTGCCAGCAGGAGCCCGGGGAGCAACTATGGCTACACCTTC.

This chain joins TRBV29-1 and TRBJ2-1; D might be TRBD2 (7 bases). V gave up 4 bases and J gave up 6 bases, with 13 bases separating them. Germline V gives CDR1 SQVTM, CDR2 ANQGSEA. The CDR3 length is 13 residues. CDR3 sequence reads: CSVAGGLGNEQFF. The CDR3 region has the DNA TGCAGCGTTGCGGGGGGCTTAGGCAATGAGCAGTTCTTC.

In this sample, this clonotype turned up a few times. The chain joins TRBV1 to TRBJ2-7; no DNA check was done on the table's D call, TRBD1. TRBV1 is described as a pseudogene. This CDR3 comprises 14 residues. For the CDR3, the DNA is TGCACCAGCAGCCATCGTGAGACGGGGGGGGAGCAGTACTTC. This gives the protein CTSSHRETGGEQYF.

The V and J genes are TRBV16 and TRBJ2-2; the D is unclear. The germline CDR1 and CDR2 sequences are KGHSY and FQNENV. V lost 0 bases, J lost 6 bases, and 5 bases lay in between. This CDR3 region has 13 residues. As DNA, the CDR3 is TGTGCCAGCAGCCAATCCGCGCCCGGGGAGCTGTTTTTT. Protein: CASSQSAPGELFF.

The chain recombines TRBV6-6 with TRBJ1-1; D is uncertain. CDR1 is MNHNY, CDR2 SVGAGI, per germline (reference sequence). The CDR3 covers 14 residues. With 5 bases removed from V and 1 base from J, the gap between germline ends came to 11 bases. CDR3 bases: TGTGCCAGCAGTGATTATATTGGGAACACTGAAGCTTTCTTT. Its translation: CASSDYIGNTEAFF.

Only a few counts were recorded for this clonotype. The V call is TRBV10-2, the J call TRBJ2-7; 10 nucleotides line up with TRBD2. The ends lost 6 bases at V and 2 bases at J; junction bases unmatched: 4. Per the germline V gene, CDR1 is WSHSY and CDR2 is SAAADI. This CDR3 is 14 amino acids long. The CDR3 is CASRAGLATYEQYF. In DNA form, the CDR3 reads TGCGCCAGCAGAGCGGGACTAGCGACCTACGAGCAGTACTTC.

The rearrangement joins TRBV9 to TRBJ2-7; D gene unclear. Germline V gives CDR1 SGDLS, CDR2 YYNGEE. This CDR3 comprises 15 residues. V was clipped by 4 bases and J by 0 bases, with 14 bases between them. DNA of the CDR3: TGTGCCAGCAGCATAGACTCGTTCAGCTCCTACGAGCAGTACTTC. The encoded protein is CASSIDSFSSYEQYF.

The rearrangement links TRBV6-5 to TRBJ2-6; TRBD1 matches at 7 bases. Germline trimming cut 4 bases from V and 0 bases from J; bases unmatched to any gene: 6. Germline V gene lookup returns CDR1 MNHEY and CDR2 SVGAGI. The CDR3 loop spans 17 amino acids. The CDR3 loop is CASSLDRARSGANVLTF. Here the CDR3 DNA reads TGTGCCAGCAGTTTAGACAGGGCCCGCTCTGGGGCCAACGTCCTGACTTTC.

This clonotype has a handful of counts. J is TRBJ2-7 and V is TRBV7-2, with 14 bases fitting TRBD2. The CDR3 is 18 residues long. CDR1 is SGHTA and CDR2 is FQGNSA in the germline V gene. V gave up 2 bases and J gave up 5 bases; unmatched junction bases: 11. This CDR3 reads CASSLRLTSGRAIHEQYF. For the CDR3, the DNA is TGTGCCAGCAGCTTACGGCTGACTAGCGGGAGGGCCATCCACGAGCAGTACTTC.

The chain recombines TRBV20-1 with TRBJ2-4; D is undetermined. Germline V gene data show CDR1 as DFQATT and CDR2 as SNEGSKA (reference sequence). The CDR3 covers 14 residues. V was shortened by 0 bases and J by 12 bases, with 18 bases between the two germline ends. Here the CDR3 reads CSARDGTVLNDQYF. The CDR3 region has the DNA TGCAGTGCTAGAGATGGAACGGTCCTGAACGATCAGTACTTC.

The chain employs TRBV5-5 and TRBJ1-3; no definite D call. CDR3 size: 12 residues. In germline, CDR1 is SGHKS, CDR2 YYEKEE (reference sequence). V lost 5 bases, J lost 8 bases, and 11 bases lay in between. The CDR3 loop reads CASSPFGDTIYF. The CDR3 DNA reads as TGTGCCAGCAGTCCATTCGGGGACACCATATATTTT.

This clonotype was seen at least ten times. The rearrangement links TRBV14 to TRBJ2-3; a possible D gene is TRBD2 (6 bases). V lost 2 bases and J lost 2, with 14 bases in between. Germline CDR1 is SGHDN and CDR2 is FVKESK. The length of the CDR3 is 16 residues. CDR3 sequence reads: CASSQLPGLHTDTQYF. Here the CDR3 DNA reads TGTGCCAGCAGCCAACTTCCGGGACTTCACACAGATACGCAGTATTTT.

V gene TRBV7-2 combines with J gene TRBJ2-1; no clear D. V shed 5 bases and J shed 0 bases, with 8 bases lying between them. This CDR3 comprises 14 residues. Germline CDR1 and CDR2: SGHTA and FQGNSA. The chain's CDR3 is CASSPNFSYNEQFF. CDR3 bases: TGTGCCAGCAGCCCCAACTTCTCCTACAATGAGCAGTTCTTC. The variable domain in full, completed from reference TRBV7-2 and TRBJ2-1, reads GAGVSQSPSNKVTEKGKDVELRCDPISGHTALYWYRQSLGQGLEFLIYFQGNSAPDKSGLPSDRFSAERTGGSVSTLTIQRTQQEDSAVYLCASSPNFSYNEQFFGPGTRLTVL.

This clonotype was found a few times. As DNA, the CDR3 is TGTGCCGCTTTTGGAGAAGTAAGCTACGAGCAGTACTTC. Translated: CAAFGEVSYEQYF. This chain links TRBV6-1 with TRBJ2-7, with unresolved D. CDR1 is MNHNS and CDR2 is SASEGT in the germline V gene. V was cut by 11 bases and J by 3 bases, with 17 bases left in between. This CDR3 is 13 amino acids long.

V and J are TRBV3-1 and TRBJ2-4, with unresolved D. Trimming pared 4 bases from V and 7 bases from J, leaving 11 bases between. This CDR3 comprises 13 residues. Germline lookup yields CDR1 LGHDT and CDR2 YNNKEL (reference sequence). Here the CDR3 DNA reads TGTGCCAGCAGCCTCCGTTCTAGTAACATTCAGTACTTC. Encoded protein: CASSLRSSNIQYF.

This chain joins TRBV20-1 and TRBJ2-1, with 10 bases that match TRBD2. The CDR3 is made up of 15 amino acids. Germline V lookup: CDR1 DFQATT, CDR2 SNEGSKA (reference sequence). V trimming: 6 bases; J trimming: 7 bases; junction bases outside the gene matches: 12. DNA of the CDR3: TGCAGTGCGGGCCCGACTAGCGGGTATTTAAATGAGCAGTTCTTC. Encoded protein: CSAGPTSGYLNEQFF.

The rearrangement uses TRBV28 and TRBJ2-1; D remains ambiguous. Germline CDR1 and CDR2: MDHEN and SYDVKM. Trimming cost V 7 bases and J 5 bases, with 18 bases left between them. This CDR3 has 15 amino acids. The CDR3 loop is CASTTVRSHHNEQFF. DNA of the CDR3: TGTGCCAGCACCACGGTCAGGAGCCACCACAATGAGCAGTTCTTC.

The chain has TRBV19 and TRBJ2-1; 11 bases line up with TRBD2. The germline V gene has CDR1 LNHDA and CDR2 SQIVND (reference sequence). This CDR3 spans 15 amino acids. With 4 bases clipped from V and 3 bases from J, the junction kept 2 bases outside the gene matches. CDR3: CASSTLAGVYNEQFF. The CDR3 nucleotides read TGTGCCAGTAGTACACTAGCGGGAGTCTACAATGAGCAGTTCTTC.

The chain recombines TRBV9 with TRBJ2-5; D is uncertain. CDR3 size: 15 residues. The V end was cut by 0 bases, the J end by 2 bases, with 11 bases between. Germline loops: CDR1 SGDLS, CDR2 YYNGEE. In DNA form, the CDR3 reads TGTGCCAGCAGCGTAGCTGGTGGAGAACAAGAGACCCAGTACTTC. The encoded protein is CASSVAGGEQETQYF.

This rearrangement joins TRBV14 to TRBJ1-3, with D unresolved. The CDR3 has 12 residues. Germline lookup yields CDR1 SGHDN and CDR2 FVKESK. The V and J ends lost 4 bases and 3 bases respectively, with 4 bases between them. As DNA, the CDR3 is TGTGCCAGCAGCCCCGGTGGAAACACCATATATTTT. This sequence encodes CASSPGGNTIYF.